What follows are 24 T cell receptor beta chains derived from one specimen sequenced in a study of blood T cell repertoires in COVID-19. Repertoires were generated with immunoSEQ multiplex PCR, while TCRdb's copy carries only in-frame clones and drops some. Of about 170,000 clones in the sample, around 90% were seen once. The sample taken for sequencing was peripheral blood. The source of these receptors is an elderly woman with COVID-19, enrolled during active disease.

The chain recombines TRBV7-2 with TRBJ2-7; 9 nucleotides agree with TRBD1. This CDR3 is built from 14 residues. Trimming removed 5 bases from V and 4 bases from J; junction bases left unmatched: 6. The germline V gene has CDR1 SGHTA and CDR2 FQGNSA. As DNA, the CDR3 is TGTGCCAGCAGCCCGCCGGGACAGGGTTACGAGCAGTACTTC. It yields the protein CASSPPGQGYEQYF.

The chain carries TRBV6-1 and TRBJ1-2, with 9 nucleotides matching TRBD1. The germline CDR1 and CDR2 sequences are MNHNS and SASEGT. This CDR3 is built from 14 residues. Trimming cost V 3 bases and J 2 bases; bases outside gene matches: 1. CDR3 region: CASSDGTGNYGYTF. The CDR3 DNA is TGTGCCAGCAGTGACGGGACAGGGAACTATGGCTACACCTTC.

This sequence joins TRBV5-1 and TRBJ2-7, with 11 bases fitting TRBD2. The J segment lost 3 bases and the V segment lost 4 bases, leaving 3 bases of the junction unmatched. Germline V gives CDR1 SGHRS, CDR2 YFSETQ. There are 14 residues in the CDR3. The CDR3 DNA follows: TGCGCCAGCAGCGGCGGGACTAGCGGCTACGAGCAGTACTTC. The encoded protein is CASSGGTSGYEQYF.

This chain connects TRBV9 to TRBJ2-5, with a weak D call TRBD1 (5 bases). This CDR3 has 15 residues. Trimming shortened V by 0 bases and J by 2 bases, and 11 bases separated the two germline ends. In germline, CDR1 is SGDLS, CDR2 YYNGEE. The CDR3 loop is CASSVGPGNQETQYF. The CDR3 DNA follows: TGTGCCAGCAGCGTAGGCCCAGGGAATCAAGAGACCCAGTACTTC.

This clone was picked up one time. The chain links TRBV27 to TRBJ1-6, with unresolved D. The CDR3 spans 15 residues. The V and J ends lost 7 bases and 9 bases respectively, with 19 bases between them. CDR1 and CDR2 (germline): MNHEY, SMNVEV (reference sequence). The CDR3 DNA reads as TGTGCCAGCACCTATAGACTTACCCGTTTTTCACCCCTCCACTTT. It yields the protein CASTYRLTRFSPLHF.

This clone showed up just a few times. The J gene is TRBJ2-7, the V gene TRBV6-5; 7 bases match TRBD1. The CDR3 is made up of 11 amino acids. Germline CDR1 reads MNHEY; CDR2 reads SVGAGI. J was trimmed by 4 bases and V by 6 bases; bases with no gene match: 0. The CDR3 DNA sequence: TGTGCCAGCAGGACAGGGTACGAGCAGTACTTC. This gives the protein CASRTGYEQYF.

The rearrangement joins TRBV4-1 to TRBJ2-7, with D perhaps TRBD2 (5 bases). V was shortened by 1 base and J by 0 bases, with 16 bases between the two germline ends. The germline gives CDR1 MGHRA, CDR2 YSYEKL. The CDR3 has 17 amino acids. The CDR3 protein is CASSQGTFSSSSYEQYF. CDR3 nucleotide sequence: TGCGCCAGCAGCCAAGGGACTTTCTCTTCCTCCTCCTACGAGCAGTACTTC.

This clone was detected only a few times. The chain carries TRBV19 and TRBJ2-7; 11 bases fit TRBD1. The CDR3 covers 14 residues. Germline CDR1 and CDR2: LNHDA and SQIVND (reference sequence). J was trimmed by 2 bases and V by 10 bases; bases with no gene match: 7. The CDR3 region has the DNA TGTGCCACCGGAAGGACAGGGGGCCCCTACGAGCAGTACTTC. Translation gives CATGRTGGPYEQYF.

The chain is built from TRBV28 and TRBJ1-5; D perhaps matches TRBD1 (5 bases). The CDR3 loop spans 17 amino acids. CDR1 MDHEN and CDR2 SYDVKM come from the germline V gene. The germline V and J ends were trimmed by 1 base and 0 bases, with 13 bases remaining between them. In nucleotides, the CDR3 is TGTGCCAGCAGTTTATCCGTGGGGGGGATTAGCAATCAGCCCCAGCATTTT. As protein: CASSLSVGGISNQPQHF.

The chain couples TRBV19 to TRBJ1-6, with 7 bases that match TRBD1. Per the germline V gene, CDR1 is LNHDA and CDR2 is SQIVND (reference sequence). This CDR3 contains 15 residues. Trimming cost V 7 bases and J 6 bases; bases outside gene matches: 9. CDR3 DNA sequence: TGTGCCAGTAATCCGGACAGGCCCTTTAATTCACCCCTCCACTTT. Residues: CASNPDRPFNSPLHF.

This chain uses TRBV2 with TRBJ2-5, with 8 positions matching TRBD2. This CDR3 has 15 residues. The V gene's germline CDR1 is SNHLY and CDR2 FYNNEI. V dropped 4 bases and J dropped 4; count of bases not matched to a gene: 8. The CDR3: CASSASGSYLETQYF. Written as DNA, the CDR3 is TGTGCCAGCAGTGCAAGCGGGAGTTATTTAGAGACCCAGTACTTC.

The chain combines TRBV20-1 with TRBJ2-5, with D maybe TRBD2 (5 bases). Trimming shortened V by 6 bases and J by 5 bases, and 19 bases separated the two germline ends. The CDR3 loop spans 14 amino acids. CDR1 and CDR2 (germline): DFQATT, SNEGSKA (reference sequence). The CDR3 sequence: CSASCRGRWETQYF. CDR3 DNA: TGCAGTGCGAGTTGCAGAGGGCGGTGGGAGACCCAGTACTTC.

In the case of this clone: Its ends do not fully match the called genes, so a read error is possible. V is TRBV7-2 and J is TRBJ2-4; D might be TRBD2 (5 bases). The V gene's germline CDR1 is SGHTA and CDR2 FQGNSA. The CDR3 runs to 13 residues. In DNA form, the CDR3 reads TGTGCCAGCAACTCCGGTTCGGGAACGCTTAGTAACTTC. Its protein product is CASNSGSGTLSNF.

This rearrangement joins TRBV19 to TRBJ1-2; 10 bases are a match to TRBD1. Germline CDR1 LNHDA, CDR2 SQIVND (reference sequence). The CDR3 spans 17 residues. V lost 5 bases and J lost 3; bases outside the gene matches: 12. The CDR3 DNA reads as TGTGCCAGTAGTCAAGCCGGGACAGGGGTTAACGACTATGGCTACACCTTC. It yields the protein CASSQAGTGVNDYGYTF. The full variable domain, in which reference TRBV19 and TRBJ1-2 provide the parts outside the CDR3, is DGGITQSPKYLFRKEGQNVTLSCEQNLNHDAMYWYRQDPGQGLRLIYYSQIVNDFQKGDIAEGYSVSREKKESFPLTVTSAQKNPTAFYLCASSQAGTGVNDYGYTFGSGTRLTVV.

The chain joins TRBV27 to TRBJ2-7, with 11 bases matching TRBD1. The germline CDR1 and CDR2 sequences are MNHEY and SMNVEV (reference sequence). J was trimmed by 6 bases and V by 6 bases; bases with no gene match: 4. CDR3 length equals 13 residues. The CDR3 coding sequence is TGTGCCAGCAGGGGGACAGGGGGATCCGAGCAGTACTTC. Amino acid sequence: CASRGTGGSEQYF.

The CDR3 loop reads CASSDLRQGASSRGYTF. CDR3 DNA: TGTGCCAGCAGTGACCTCCGGCAGGGGGCCTCTTCGAGGGGCTACACCTTC. The V gene is TRBV6-1, the J gene TRBJ1-2, with 8 bases that match TRBD1. Per the germline V gene, CDR1 is MNHNS and CDR2 is SASEGT. This CDR3 has 17 residues. The J segment lost 8 bases and the V segment lost 3 bases, leaving 17 bases of the junction unmatched.

CDR3 sequence reads: CASSSRTGAHGYTF. CDR3 sequence (DNA): TGTGCCAGCAGCTCAAGGACAGGGGCTCACGGCTACACCTTC. V and J are TRBV7-9 and TRBJ1-2, with TRBD1 identical over 9 bases. From germline, CDR1 is SEHNR and CDR2 FQNEAQ (reference sequence). Trimming at V came to 4 bases and at J to 8 bases, leaving 8 bases not matched to a gene. This CDR3 is 14 amino acids long. Full variable domain (outside the CDR3, taken from reference TRBV7-9 and TRBJ1-2): DTGVSQNPRHKITKRGQNVTFRCDPISEHNRLYWYRQTLGQGPEFLTYFQNEAQLEKSRLLSDRFSAERPKGSFSTLEIQRTEQGDSAMYLCASSSRTGAHGYTFGSGTRLTVV.

This rearrangement joins TRBV4-2 to TRBJ2-7; 8 nucleotides agree with TRBD2. Trimming removed 6 bases from V and 1 base from J; junction bases left unmatched: 8. This CDR3 spans 15 amino acids. Germline V gives CDR1 LGHNA, CDR2 YNFKEQ. The CDR3 reads CASRAAGVGSYEQYF. The CDR3 DNA reads as TGTGCCAGCAGGGCAGCGGGAGTGGGATCCTACGAGCAGTACTTC.

This rearrangement joins TRBV6-6 to TRBJ2-3; D gene ambiguous. The germline V and J ends were trimmed by 2 bases and 1 base, with 4 bases remaining between them. Germline V gene sequence: CDR1 MNHNY, CDR2 SVGAGI (reference sequence). The CDR3 spans 13 residues. The CDR3 bases are TGTGCCAGCAGTTACCCGGGCACAGATACGCAGTATTTT. This translates into CASSYPGTDTQYF.

The chain is built from TRBV4-1 and TRBJ1-2, with TRBD1 identical over 8 bases. From germline, CDR1 is MGHRA and CDR2 YSYEKL. V shed 1 base, J shed 5 bases, and the junction held 18 bases outside the gene matches. The CDR3 has 19 amino acids. CDR3 loop: CASSQVPDRGASGRYGYTF. CDR3 DNA sequence: TGCGCCAGCAGCCAAGTTCCCGACAGGGGAGCTAGTGGGCGATATGGCTACACCTTC.

On this clone: In the same sample, other DNA sequences code for this CDR3. V gene TRBV2 combines with J gene TRBJ1-5; the D gene is possibly TRBD1 (6 bases). Germline-derived CDR1 and CDR2 are SNHLY and FYNNEI. The CDR3 runs 14 residues. The ends were cut back, 4 bases at V and 1 base at J, with 8 bases in the middle. As DNA, the CDR3 is TGTGCCAGCAGTGGCCAGGGGAGCAATCAGCCCCAGCATTTT. Protein product: CASSGQGSNQPQHF.

This clone has only one observation. The chain carries TRBV7-3 and TRBJ2-1, with D possibly TRBD2 on 5 matching bases. This CDR3 has 13 residues. Germline V gives CDR1 SGHTA, CDR2 FQGTGA. Deletions cut 4 bases from V and 2 bases from J, with 6 bases between. In DNA, the CDR3 is TGTGCCAGCAGCTCCGGGGCCTACAATGAGCAGTTCTTC. As protein: CASSSGAYNEQFF. The variable domain in full, with the rest retrieved from reference TRBV7-3 and TRBJ2-1, is GAGVSQTPSNKVTEKGKYVELRCDPISGHTALYWYRQSLGQGPEFLIYFQGTGAADDSGLPNDRFFAVRPEGSVSTLKIQRTERGDSAVYLCASSSGAYNEQFFGPGTRLTVL.

The rearrangement joins TRBV7-6 to TRBJ1-5, with 8 nucleotides matching TRBD1. CDR3 length: 17 residues. J gave up 4 bases and V 0 bases, and 8 bases lay outside the gene matches. Looked up from germline, CDR1 is SGHVS and CDR2 is FNYEAQ. The CDR3 DNA sequence: TGTGCCAGCAGCTTAGCTACAGGACAGGGTTCAAATCAGCCCCAGCATTTT. Protein product: CASSLATGQGSNQPQHF.

This clone appeared a few times. This chain links TRBV6-5 with TRBJ1-2; D gene ambiguous. The CDR3 totals 11 residues. Germline V CDR1 and CDR2: MNHEY, SVGAGI. V lost 7 bases and J 4 bases, leaving 7 bases between the germline ends. CDR3 sequence: CASMRRYGYTF. The CDR3 DNA reads as TGTGCCAGCATGCGGCGCTATGGCTACACCTTC.